This TCR beta chain is from a study of shared clonotypes between healthy human individuals. Study-wide results and limits: The expectation was that sequencing depth would affect clonotype sharing among donors.

Sequencing was performed with immunoSEQ multiplex PCR; in TCRdb, only in-frame clones are kept and a portion is missing. Among about 490,000 clones listed, roughly 78% were seen once. The V gene lost 6 bases and the J gene lost 2 bases, with 16 bases spanning the gap. Looked up from germline, CDR1 is MNHEY and CDR2 is SMNVEV (reference sequence). CDR3 length: 15 residues. Only Caucasian adults living in Nashville, Tennessee made up the donor group. As regards this clone: The antigen remains undetermined.

V and J are TRBV27 and TRBJ1-1, with a possible D match to TRBD1 (6 bases). The TCR was taken from a woman in her 40s in good health. Some clones in this sample may be carry-over from other donors' samples. The sequenced material came from PBMCs. The CDR3 reads CASSLDKDRNTEAFF. The CDR3 nucleotides read TGTGCCAGCAGCCTGGACAAGGACAGAAACACTGAAGCTTTCTTT.